This TCR beta chain was profiled in a study of T cells in Graves' hyperthyroidism and ophthalmopathy. Whole-study context: Peripheral blood was taken when the disease was first diagnosed, before any treatment began.

It was RNA transcripts that yielded the amplified TCR beta CDR3 regions. When the TCR CDR3 underwent first-round RT-PCR, the HTBI primer set was used. One entry per CDR3 protein, called by TCRdb with MiXCR from the multiplex PCR reads. The table includes approximately 600,000 distinct CDR3 sequences, around 15% detected once. Using around 10 ml of fresh peripheral blood, PBMCs were prepared. The ends lost 1 base at V and 0 bases at J; junction bases unmatched: 11. The CDR3 length is 19 residues. Germline V gene lookup returns CDR1 MGHRA and CDR2 YSYEKL. The sample consisted of blood. This chain connects TRBV4-1 to TRBJ2-1; 8 bases fit TRBD2. The sequence derives from a woman under 40 with Graves' hyperthyroidism. This CDR3 is CASSQVPAGARSSYNEQFF. The CDR3 DNA sequence: TGCGCCAGCAGCCAAGTCCCAGCGGGAGCTAGGAGCTCCTACAATGAGCAGTTCTTC.